This TCR beta chain emerged from a study of human T cells and chemical hapten exposure. Study as a whole: Per-sample TCR yield variability stemmed mainly from small pooled library volume differences.

Time point specified: patch test 1, 2 weeks after DPC sensitization. Treatment here: therapeutic diphenylcyclopropenone sensitization with weekly scalp DPC. TCRdb passed the RACE reads through MiXCR, listing each CDR3 protein once. Of 100,000 or so distinct CDR3 sequences listed, roughly a tenth are singletons. CDR1 and CDR2 (germline): DFQATT, SNEGSKA (reference sequence). Trimming cost V 3 bases and J 2 bases, with 10 bases left between them. CDR3 length equals 13 residues. In this sample, this clonotype turned up a few times. This receptor was identified in a man aged 35 to 55 with alopecia areata. Some clones in this sample may be carry-over from other donors' samples. The chain joins TRBV20-1 to TRBJ2-5; maybe TRBD2 (6 bases). The sample was whole blood, taken in connection with sensitization to the hapten diphenylcyclopropenone (DPC). The CDR3 spells CSARRSGQETQYF. In DNA form, the CDR3 reads TGCAGTGCTAGGCGCAGCGGGCAAGAGACCCAGTACTTC.